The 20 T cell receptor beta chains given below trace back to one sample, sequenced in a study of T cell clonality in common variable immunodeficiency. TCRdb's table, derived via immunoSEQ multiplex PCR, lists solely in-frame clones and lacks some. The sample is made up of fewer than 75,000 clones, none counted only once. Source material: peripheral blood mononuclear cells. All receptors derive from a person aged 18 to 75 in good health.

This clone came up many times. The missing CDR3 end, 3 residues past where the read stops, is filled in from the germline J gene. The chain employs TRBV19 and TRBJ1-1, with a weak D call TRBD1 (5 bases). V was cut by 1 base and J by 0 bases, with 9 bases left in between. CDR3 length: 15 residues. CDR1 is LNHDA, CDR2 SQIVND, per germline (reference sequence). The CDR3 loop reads CASSIGAGLNTEAFF. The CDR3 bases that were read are TGTGCCAGTAGTATAGGGGCAGGGTTGAACACTGAA.

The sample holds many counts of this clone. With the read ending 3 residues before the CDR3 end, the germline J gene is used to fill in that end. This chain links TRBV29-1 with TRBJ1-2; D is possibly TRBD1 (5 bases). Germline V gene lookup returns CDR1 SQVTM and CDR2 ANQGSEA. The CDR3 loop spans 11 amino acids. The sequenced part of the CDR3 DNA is TGCAGCGTTGTATCGGGGGTCGGC. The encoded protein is CSVVSGVG. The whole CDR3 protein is CSVVSGVGYTF.

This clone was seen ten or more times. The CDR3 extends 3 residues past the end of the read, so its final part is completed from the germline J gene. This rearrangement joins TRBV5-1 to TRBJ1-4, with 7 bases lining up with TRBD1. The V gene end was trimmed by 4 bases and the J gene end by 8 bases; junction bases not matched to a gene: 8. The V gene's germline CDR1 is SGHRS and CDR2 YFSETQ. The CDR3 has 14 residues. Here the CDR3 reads CASSTGQAVEKLFF. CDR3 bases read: TGCGCCAGCAGCACTGGACAGGCCGTCGAAAAA.

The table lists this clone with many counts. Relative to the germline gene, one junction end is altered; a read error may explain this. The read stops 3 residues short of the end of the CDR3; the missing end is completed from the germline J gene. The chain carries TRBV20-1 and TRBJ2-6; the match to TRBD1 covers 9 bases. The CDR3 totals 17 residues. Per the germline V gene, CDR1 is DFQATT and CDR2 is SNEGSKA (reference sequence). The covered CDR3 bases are TGCAGTGCTAGGGGCCGGGACAGGGATTCTGGGACCAACGTC. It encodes CSARGRDRDSGTNV. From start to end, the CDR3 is CSARGRDRDSGTNVLTF.

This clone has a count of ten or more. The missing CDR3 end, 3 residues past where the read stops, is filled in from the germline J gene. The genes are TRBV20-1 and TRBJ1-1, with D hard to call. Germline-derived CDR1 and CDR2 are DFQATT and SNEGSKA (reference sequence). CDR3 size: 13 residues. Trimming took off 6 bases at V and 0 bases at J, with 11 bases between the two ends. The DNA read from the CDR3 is TGCAGTGCCATCGGGGTCATGAACACTGAA. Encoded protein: CSAIGVMNTE. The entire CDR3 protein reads CSAIGVMNTEAFF.

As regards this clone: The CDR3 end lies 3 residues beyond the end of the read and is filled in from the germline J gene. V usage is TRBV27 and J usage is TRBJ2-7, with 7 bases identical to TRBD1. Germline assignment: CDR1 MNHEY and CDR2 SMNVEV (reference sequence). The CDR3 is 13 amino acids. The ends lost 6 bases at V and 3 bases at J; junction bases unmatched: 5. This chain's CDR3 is CASRTGTVYEQYF. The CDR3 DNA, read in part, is TGTGCCAGCAGAACCGGGACAGTCTACGAG.

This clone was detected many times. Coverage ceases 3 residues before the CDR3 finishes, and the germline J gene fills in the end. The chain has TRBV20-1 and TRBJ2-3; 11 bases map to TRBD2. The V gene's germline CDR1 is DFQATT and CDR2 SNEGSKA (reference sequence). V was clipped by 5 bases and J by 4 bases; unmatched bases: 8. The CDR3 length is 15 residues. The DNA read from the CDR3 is TGCAGTGCTGCGACTAGCGGGATTAGGCCAGATACG. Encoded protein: CSAATSGIRPDT. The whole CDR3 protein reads CSAATSGIRPDTQYF.

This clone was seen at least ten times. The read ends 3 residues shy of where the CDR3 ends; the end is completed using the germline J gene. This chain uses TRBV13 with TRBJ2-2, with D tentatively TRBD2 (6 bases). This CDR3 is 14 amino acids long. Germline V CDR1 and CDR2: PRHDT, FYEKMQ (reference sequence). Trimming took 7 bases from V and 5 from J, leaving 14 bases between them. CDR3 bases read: TGTGCCAGCACCCGCGGGGTAGGGACCGGGGAG. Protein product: CASTRGVGTGE. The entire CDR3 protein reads CASTRGVGTGELFF.

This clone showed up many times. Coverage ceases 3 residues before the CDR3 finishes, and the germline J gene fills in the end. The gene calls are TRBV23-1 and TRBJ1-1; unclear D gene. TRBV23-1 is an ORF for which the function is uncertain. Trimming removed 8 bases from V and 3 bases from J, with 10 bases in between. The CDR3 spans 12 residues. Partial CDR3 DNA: TGCGCCAGCTGTTCGGGGTACACTGAA. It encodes CASCSGYTE. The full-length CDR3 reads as CASCSGYTEAFF.

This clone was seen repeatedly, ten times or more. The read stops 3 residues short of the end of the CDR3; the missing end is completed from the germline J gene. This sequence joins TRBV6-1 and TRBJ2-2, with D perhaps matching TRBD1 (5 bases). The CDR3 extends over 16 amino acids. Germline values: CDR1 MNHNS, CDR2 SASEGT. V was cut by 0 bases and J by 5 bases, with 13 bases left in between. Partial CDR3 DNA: TGTGCCAGCAGTGAAGCGGACATCTTGTCGACCGGGGAG. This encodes CASSEADILSTGE. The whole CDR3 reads CASSEADILSTGELFF.

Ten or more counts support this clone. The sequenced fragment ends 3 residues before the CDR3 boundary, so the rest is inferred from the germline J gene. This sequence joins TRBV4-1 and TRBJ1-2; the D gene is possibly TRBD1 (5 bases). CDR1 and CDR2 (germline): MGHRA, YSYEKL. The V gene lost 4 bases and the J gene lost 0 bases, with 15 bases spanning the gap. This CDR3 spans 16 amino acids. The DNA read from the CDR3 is TGCGCCAGCAGCCCGCAGGGAACCGAAGCTAACTATGGC. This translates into CASSPQGTEANYG. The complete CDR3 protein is CASSPQGTEANYGYTF.

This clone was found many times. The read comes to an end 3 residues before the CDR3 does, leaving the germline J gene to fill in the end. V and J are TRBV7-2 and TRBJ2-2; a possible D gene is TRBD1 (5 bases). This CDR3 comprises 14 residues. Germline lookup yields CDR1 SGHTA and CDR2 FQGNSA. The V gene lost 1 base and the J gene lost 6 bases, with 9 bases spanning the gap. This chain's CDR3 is CASSLVWGPGELFF. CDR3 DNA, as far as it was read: TGTGCCAGCAGCTTAGTTTGGGGCCCCGGGGAG.

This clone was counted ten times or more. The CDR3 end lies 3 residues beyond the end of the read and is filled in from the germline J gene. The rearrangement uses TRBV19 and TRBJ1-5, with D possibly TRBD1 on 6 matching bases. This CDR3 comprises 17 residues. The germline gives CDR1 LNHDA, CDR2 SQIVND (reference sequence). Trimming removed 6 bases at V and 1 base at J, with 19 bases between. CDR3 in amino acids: CASSPWRGRLSNQPQHF. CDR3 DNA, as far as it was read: TGTGCCAGTAGCCCTTGGCGGGGGCGGTTGAGCAATCAGCCC.

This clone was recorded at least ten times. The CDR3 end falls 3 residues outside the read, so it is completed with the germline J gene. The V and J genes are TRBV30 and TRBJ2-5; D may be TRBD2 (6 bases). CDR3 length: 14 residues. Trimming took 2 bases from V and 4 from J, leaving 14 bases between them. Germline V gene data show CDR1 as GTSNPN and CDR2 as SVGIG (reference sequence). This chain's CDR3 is CAWSSGAGGETQYF. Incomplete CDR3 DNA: TGTGCCTGGAGTTCCGGAGCCGGGGGAGAGACC.

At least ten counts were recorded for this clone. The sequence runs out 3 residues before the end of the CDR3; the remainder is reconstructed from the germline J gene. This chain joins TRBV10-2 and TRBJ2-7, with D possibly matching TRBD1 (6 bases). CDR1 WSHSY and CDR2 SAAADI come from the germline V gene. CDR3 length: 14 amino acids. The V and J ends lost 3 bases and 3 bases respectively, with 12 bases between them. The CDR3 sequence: CASSERGHFYEQYF. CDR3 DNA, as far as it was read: TGCGCCAGCAGTGAAAGGGGACACTTCTACGAG.

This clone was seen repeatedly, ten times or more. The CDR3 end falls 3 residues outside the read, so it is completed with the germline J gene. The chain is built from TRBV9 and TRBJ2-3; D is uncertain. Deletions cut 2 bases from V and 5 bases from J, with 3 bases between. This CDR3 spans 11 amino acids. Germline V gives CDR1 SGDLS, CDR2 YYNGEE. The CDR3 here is CASSVRDTQYF. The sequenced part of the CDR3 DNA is TGTGCCAGCAGCGTCCGAGATACG.

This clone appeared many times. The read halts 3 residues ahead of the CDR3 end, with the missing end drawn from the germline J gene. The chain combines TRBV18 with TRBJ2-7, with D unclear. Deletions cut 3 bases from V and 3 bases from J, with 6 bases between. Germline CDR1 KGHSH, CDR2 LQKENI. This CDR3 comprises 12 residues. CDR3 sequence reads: CASSPSRYEQYF. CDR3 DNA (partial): TGTGCCAGCTCACCCTCCCGCTACGAG.

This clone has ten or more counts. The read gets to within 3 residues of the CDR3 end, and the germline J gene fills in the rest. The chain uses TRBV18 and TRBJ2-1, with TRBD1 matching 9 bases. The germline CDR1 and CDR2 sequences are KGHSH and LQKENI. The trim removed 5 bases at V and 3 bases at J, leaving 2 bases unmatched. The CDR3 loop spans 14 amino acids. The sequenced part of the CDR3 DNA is TGTGCCAGCTCATCGGACAGGGGCTACAATGAG. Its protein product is CASSSDRGYNE. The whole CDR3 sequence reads CASSSDRGYNEQFF. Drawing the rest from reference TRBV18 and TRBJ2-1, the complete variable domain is NAGVMQNPRHLVRRRGQEARLRCSPMKGHSHVYWYRQLPEEGLKFMVYLQKENIIDESGMPKERFSAEFPKEGPSILRIQQVVRGDSAAYFCASSSDRGYNEQFFGPGTRLTVL.

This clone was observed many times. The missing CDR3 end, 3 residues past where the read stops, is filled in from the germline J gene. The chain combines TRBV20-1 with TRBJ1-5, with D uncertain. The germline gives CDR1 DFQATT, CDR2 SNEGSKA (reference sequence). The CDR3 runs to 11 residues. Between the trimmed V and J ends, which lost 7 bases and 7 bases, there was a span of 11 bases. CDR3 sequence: CSDPYRQPQHF. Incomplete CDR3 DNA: TGCAGTGATCCTTACCGGCAGCCC.

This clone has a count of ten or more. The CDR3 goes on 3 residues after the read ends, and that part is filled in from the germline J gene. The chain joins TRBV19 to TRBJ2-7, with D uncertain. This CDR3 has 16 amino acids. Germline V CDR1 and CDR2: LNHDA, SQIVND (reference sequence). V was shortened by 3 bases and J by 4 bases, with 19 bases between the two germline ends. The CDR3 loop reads CASSMKTGQATYEQYF. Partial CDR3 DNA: TGTGCCAGTAGTATGAAGACCGGCCAGGCAACATACGAG.